This T cell receptor (beta chain) came from a study of identical twins. The study, taken as a whole, reports: Compared with unrelated sharing, twin-shared out-of-frame alpha sequences had more low-probability sequences.

This clonotype came up a few times. Its antigen is undetermined. Trimming shortened V by 1 base and J by 2 bases, and 11 bases separated the two germline ends. This CDR3 spans 15 amino acids. Germline lookup yields CDR1 LGHDT and CDR2 YNNKEL (reference sequence). One entry per CDR3 protein results from TCRdb running MiXCR on the 5' RACE reads. The table includes about 900,000 distinct CDR3 sequences, roughly an eighth detected once. Separately, the same data were catalogued under a study of yellow fever vaccine responses in identical twins. That publication notes: Reportedly, twins' vaccine T cell responses looked partly convergent and partly personalized.

This TCR was sampled from a young woman in good health. The chain has TRBV3-1 and TRBJ2-5, with a possible D match to TRBD2 (6 bases). Sequencing was carried out using PBMCs. CDR3 in DNA: TGTGCCAGCAGCCAAGGCGGGACTTGGCAAGAGACCCAGTACTTC. Amino acid sequence: CASSQGGTWQETQYF.